This TCR beta chain comes out of a study of T cells in Graves' hyperthyroidism and ophthalmopathy. This clonotype was observed at least ten times. RNA transcripts gave rise to amplified TCR beta CDR3 regions. When the TCR CDR3 underwent first-round RT-PCR, the HTBI primer set was used. A single record per CDR3 protein comes from TCRdb applying MiXCR to the multiplex PCR reads. Of some 580,000 distinct CDR3 sequences in the sample, around 15% were seen once. The CDR3 spans 13 residues. Trimming took off 3 bases at V and 7 bases at J, with 12 bases between the two ends. Per the germline V gene, CDR1 is KGHSH and CDR2 is LQKENI.

The TCR sequence derives from a woman aged 40-49 years with Graves' ophthalmopathy. Specimen: blood. The chain combines TRBV18 with TRBJ1-2; tentative D call: TRBD1 (6 bases). The CDR3 region is CASSPVQGSGYTF. In DNA, the CDR3 is TGTGCCAGCTCACCCGTACAGGGAAGTGGCTACACCTTC.